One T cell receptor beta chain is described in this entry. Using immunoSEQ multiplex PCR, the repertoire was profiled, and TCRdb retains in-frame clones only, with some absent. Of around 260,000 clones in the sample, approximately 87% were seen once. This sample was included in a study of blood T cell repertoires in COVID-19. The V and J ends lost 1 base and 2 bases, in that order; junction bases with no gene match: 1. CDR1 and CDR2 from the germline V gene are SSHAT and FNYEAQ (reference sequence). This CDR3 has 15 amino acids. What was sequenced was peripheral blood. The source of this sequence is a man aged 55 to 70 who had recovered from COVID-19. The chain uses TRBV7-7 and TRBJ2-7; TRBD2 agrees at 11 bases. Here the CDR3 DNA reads TGTGCCAGCAGCTTAGGACTAGCGGGGACCTACGAGCAGTACTTC. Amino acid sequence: CASSLGLAGTYEQYF.